The T cell receptor beta chain described here comes from a study of Tregs in tolerant kidney transplant recipients. Only in-frame clones appear in the TCRdb table, and some are missing; sequencing was by immunoSEQ multiplex PCR. The sample has 81,000 or so clones, roughly nine tenths seen once; the top ten hold roughly 1.4%. The nonmyeloablative bone marrow transplants came from related graft donors, with transient mixed chimerism. CD4+CD25+CD127- Tregs, CD4+CD25- non-Tregs, CD4 and CD8 cells were sorted. Study-level results: This study did not directly address biological reproducibility. Validation in larger populations is needed because few patients were studied. Tolerant patients' donor-specific Tregs expanded beyond overall Tregs, suggesting antigen-driven growth.

Germline lookup yields CDR1 MGHRA and CDR2 YSYEKL. Losses at the gene ends were 1 base for V and 3 bases for J; bases not matched to a gene: 7. CDR3 length equals 18 residues. Notes on this clone: What it recognizes is unknown.

This specimen was CD4+ T cells from blood (PBMCs), taken 24 months after the transplant. The chain is built from TRBV4-1 and TRBJ2-3, with 13 bases lining up with TRBD2. The source is a human patient who received a combined kidney and bone marrow transplant. Part of the T cell pool may stem from the graft donor. The CDR3 nucleotides are TGCGCCAGCAGCCAAGCCCGGACTAGCGGGAGTGGTACAGATACGCAGTATTTT. Translating gives CASSQARTSGSGTDTQYF.